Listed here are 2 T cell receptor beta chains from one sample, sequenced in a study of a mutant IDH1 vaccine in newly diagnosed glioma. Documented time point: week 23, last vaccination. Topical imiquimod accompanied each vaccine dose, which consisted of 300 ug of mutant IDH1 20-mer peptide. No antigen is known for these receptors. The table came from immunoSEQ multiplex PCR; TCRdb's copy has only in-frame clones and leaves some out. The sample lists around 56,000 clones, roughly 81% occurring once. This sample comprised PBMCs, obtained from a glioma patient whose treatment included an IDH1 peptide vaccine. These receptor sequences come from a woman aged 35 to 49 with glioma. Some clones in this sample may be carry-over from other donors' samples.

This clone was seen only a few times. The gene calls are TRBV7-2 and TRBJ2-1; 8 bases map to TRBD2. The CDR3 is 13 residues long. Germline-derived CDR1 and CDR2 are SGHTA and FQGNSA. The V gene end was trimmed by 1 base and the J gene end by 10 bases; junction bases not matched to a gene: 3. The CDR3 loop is CASSLGGGNEQFF. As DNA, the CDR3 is TGTGCCAGCAGCTTAGGCGGGGGGAACGAGCAGTTCTTC.

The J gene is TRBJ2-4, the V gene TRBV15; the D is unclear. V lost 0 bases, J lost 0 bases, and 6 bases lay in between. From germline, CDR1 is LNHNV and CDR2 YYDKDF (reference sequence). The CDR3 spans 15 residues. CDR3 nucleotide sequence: TGTGCCACCAGCAGAGATGCGGTAGCCAAAAACATTCAGTACTTC. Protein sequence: CATSRDAVAKNIQYF.